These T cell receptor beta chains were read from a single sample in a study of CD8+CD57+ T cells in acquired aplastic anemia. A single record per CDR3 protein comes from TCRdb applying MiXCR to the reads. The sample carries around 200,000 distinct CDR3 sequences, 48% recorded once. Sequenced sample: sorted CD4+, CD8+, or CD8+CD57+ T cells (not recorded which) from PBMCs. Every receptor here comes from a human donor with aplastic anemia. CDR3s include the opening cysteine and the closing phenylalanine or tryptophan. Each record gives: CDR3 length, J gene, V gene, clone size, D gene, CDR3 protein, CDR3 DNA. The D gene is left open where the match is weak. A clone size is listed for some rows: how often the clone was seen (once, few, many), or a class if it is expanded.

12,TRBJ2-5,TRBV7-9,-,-,CASSFRLETQYF,TGTGCCAGCAGCTTTAGGTTGGAGACCCAGTACTTC
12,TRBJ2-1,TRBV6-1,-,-,CASSEALLEQFF,TGTGCCAGCAGTGAAGCGCTTCTTGAGCAGTTCTTC
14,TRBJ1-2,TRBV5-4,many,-,CASSQKQGNYGYTF,TGTGCCAGCAGCCAGAAACAGGGAAACTATGGCTACACCTTC
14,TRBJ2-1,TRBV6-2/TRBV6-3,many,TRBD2,CATVTSSGYNEQFF,TGTGCCACCGTCACTTCTAGCGGGTACAATGAGCAGTTCTTC
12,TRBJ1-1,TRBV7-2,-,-,CASSSDTIEAFF,TGTGCCAGCAGCTCCGACACGATTGAAGCTTTCTTT
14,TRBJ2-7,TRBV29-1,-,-,CSVDPGQEAYEQYF,TGCAGCGTCGACCCGGGACAAGAAGCCTACGAGCAGTACTTC
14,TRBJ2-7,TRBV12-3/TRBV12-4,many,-,CASSLEAGINEQYF,TGTGCCAGCAGTTTAGAGGCAGGAATTAACGAGCAGTACTTC
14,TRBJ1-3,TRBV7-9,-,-,CASSHQGPGNTIYF,TGTGCCAGCAGCCATCAGGGCCCTGGAAACACCATATATTTT
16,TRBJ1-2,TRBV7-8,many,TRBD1,CASSLGSGAGGGGYTF,TGTGCCAGCAGCTTAGGGAGTGGGGCAGGGGGCGGCGGCTACACCTTC
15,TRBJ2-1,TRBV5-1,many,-,CASFQGTSSYNEQFF,TGCGCCAGCTTTCAGGGAACAAGCTCCTACAATGAGCAGTTCTTC
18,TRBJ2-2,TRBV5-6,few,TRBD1,CASSPGQGESLRAGELFF,TGTGCCAGCAGCCCCGGACAGGGGGAGAGCTTAAGGGCCGGGGAGCTGTTTTTT
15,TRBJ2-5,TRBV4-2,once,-,CASSLSVGWEETQYF,TGTGCCAGCAGCCTTTCGGTCGGGTGGGAAGAGACCCAGTACTTC
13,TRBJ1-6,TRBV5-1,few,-,CASRQENNSPLHF,TGCGCCAGCAGGCAGGAAAATAATTCACCCCTCCACTTT
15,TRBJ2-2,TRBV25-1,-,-,CASSEQGLDTGELFF,TGTGCCAGCAGTGAACAGGGACTGGACACCGGGGAGCTGTTTTTT
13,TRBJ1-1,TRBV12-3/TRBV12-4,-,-,CASSRLKGDGAFF,TGTGCCAGCAGTCGTTTAAAGGGGGACGGGGCTTTCTTT
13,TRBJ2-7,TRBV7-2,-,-,CASGLGRPYEQYF,TGTGCCAGCGGCCTGGGGAGACCCTACGAGCAGTACTTC
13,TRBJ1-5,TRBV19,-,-,CASSRAGGQPQHF,TGTGCCAGCTCCAGGGCGGGTGGACAGCCCCAGCATTTT
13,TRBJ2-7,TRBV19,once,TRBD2,CASGLAGIHEQYF,TGTGCCAGTGGACTAGCGGGTATCCACGAGCAGTACTTC
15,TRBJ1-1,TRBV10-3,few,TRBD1,CASTLNRGWDTEAFF,TGTGCCAGCACTTTAAACAGGGGTTGGGACACTGAAGCTTTCTTT
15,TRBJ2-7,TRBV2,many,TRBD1,CASSRGQGRGYEQYF,TGTGCCAGCAGCCGGGGACAGGGACGGGGCTACGAGCAGTACTTC
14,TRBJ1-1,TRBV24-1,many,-,CATSGTGSGTEAFF,TGTGCCACCAGTGGTACAGGGAGTGGCACTGAAGCTTTCTTT
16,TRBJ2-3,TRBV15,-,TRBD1,CATSRDDREGTDTQYF,TGTGCCACCAGCAGAGACGACAGGGAAGGCACAGATACGCAGTATTTT
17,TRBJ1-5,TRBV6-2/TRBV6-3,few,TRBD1,CASSYWGQVNSNQPQHF,TGTGCCAGCAGTTACTGGGGACAGGTTAATAGCAATCAGCCCCAGCATTTT
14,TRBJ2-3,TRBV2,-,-,CASGTGPAMDTQYF,TGTGCCAGCGGGACTGGGCCGGCCATGGATACGCAGTATTTT
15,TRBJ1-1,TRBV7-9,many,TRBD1,CASSLKTGENTEAFF,TGTGCTAGCAGCCTAAAGACAGGGGAAAACACTGAAGCTTTCTTT
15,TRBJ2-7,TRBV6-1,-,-,CASSEAGTGRYEQYF,TGTGCCAGCAGTGAAGCCGGGACTGGGAGGTACGAGCAGTACTTC